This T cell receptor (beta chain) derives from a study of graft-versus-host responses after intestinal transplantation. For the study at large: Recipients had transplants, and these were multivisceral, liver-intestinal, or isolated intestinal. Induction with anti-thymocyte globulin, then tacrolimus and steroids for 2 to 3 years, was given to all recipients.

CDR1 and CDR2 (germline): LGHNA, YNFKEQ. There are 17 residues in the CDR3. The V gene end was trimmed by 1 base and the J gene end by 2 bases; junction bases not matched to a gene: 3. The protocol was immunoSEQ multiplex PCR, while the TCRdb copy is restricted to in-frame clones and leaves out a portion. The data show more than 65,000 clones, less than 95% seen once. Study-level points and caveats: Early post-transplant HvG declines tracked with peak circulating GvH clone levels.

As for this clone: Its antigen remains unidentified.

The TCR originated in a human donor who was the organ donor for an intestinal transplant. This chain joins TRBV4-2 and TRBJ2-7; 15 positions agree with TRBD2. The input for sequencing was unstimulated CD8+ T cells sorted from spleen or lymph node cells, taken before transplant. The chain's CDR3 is CASSQGTSGGATYEQYF. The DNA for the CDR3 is TGTGCCAGCAGCCAAGGGACTAGCGGGGGGGCCACCTACGAGCAGTACTTC.